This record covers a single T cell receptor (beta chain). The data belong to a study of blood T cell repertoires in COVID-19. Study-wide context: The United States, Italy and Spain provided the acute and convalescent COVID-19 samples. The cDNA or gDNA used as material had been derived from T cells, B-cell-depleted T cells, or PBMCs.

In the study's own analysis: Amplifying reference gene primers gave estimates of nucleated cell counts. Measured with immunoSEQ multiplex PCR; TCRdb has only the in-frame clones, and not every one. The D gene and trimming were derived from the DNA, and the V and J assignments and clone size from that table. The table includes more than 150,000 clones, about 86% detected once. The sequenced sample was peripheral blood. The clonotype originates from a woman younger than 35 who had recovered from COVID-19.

CDR3 in amino acids: CASSLMGARNEKLFF. Here the CDR3 DNA reads TGTGCCAGCAGCTTAATGGGGGCTCGGAATGAAAAACTGTTTTTT. This rearrangement joins TRBV11-2 to TRBJ1-4, with TRBD1 as a possible D gene (6 bases). The CDR3 extends over 15 amino acids. Germline lookup yields CDR1 SGHAT and CDR2 FQNNGV. V gave up 2 bases and J gave up 5 bases, with 12 bases separating them. The full variable domain, its missing parts supplied by reference TRBV11-2 and TRBJ1-4, is EAGVAQSPRYKIIEKRQSVAFWCNPISGHATLYWYQQILGQGPKLLIQFQNNGVVDDSQLPKDRFSAERLKGVDSTLKIQPAKLEDSAVYLCASSLMGARNEKLFFGSGTQLSVL.